This T cell receptor beta chain derives from a study of blood T cell repertoires in COVID-19. TCRdb's copy holds only in-frame clones and misses some; the assay was immunoSEQ multiplex PCR. The data contain over 50,000 clones, approximately 81% of them singletons. The CDR3 consists of 18 residues. J was trimmed by 1 base and V by 3 bases; bases with no gene match: 9. CDR1 is LGHDT and CDR2 is YNNKEL in the germline V gene (reference sequence). The sequence was collected from a man aged 60-69 years with COVID-19, enrolled during active disease. The chain couples TRBV3-1 (or the pseudogene TRBV3-2) to TRBJ2-1; 10 bases match TRBD2. Sequenced: peripheral blood. The CDR3: CASSHFLAGEKSYNEQFF. CDR3 bases: TGTGCCAGCAGCCATTTTCTAGCGGGAGAGAAATCCTACAATGAGCAGTTCTTC.